This T cell receptor beta chain was recorded in a study of blood T cell repertoires in COVID-19. At the level of the study: Sources were T cells, B-cell-depleted T cells, or PBMCs; the material itself was cDNA or gDNA.

Germline V lookup: CDR1 GTSNPN, CDR2 SVGIG (reference sequence). The CDR3 runs 13 residues. V lost 3 bases and J 4 bases, leaving 10 bases between the germline ends. The protocol was immunoSEQ multiplex PCR, while the TCRdb copy is restricted to in-frame clones and leaves out a portion. The repertoire holds around 200,000 clones, more than 80% seen once, with about 1.3% in the top ten. Seattle-derived patients entered the study during active infection and were followed longitudinally. The rearrangement joins TRBV30 to TRBJ1-5; D perhaps matches TRBD1 (5 bases). Sequencing used peripheral blood. This TCR was recovered from a woman in her twenties or thirties with COVID-19, enrolled during active disease. This CDR3 is CAWSAAGNQPQHF. The CDR3 nucleotides are TGTGCCTGGAGCGCAGCAGGGAATCAGCCCCAGCATTTT. The variable domain in full, with the rest retrieved from reference TRBV30 and TRBJ1-5, is SQTIHQWPATLVQPVGSPLSLECTVEGTSNPNLYWYRQAAGRGLQLLFYSVGIGQISSEVPQNLSASRPQDRQFILSSKKLLLSDSGFYLCAWSAAGNQPQHFGDGTRLSIL.